This TCR beta chain was recorded in a study of cytomegalovirus exposure and HLA in healthy donors. PCR employed 60 Vbeta and 13 Jbeta primers. Measured with immunoSEQ multiplex PCR; TCRdb has only the in-frame clones, and not every one. The sample lists about 210,000 clones; roughly 78% were seen once. Turning to this clone: At one of its ends the junction is not consistent with the germline gene, which may arise from a read error.

Germline V CDR1 and CDR2: SSHAT, FNYEAQ (reference sequence). CDR3 size: 16 residues. The source of this sequence is a boy aged 5-17 years in good health and CMV-seronegative. The V call is TRBV7-7, the J call TRBJ2-3; tentatively, D is TRBD2 (7 bases). The source material was PBMCs. CDR3 nucleotides: TGTGCTAGCAGCTTAGGATGGGGGGGGCGCACAGATACGCAGTATTTT. Translated, it gives CASSLGWGGRTDTQYF.